Each of the 30 T cell receptor beta chains below was sequenced from the same sample in a study of beta chain features in type 1 diabetes. Every bit of the isolated RNA underwent reverse transcription, so sequencing read expressed TCRB transcripts. Assay: immunoSEQ multiplex PCR; the TCRdb copy retains only in-frame clones and omits some. There are about 180,000 clones in the sample; about 13% occur only once, and 0.5% to 0.75% lies in the top ten. The sequenced sample consisted of central memory CD4+ T cells from blood. The receptors come from a woman aged 18-30 years in good health.

The table lists this clone with a few counts. This chain links TRBV7-2 with TRBJ2-3; D is unclear. CDR3 length equals 15 residues. Trimming stripped 2 bases from V and 6 bases from J, with 15 bases between. Germline CDR1 and CDR2: SGHTA and FQGNSA. The CDR3 bases are TGTGCCAGCAGCTTACTAATGTTGCCCGGGGATACGCAGTATTTT. Amino acids: CASSLLMLPGDTQYF.

This clone was seen ten or more times. The gene calls are TRBV30 and TRBJ1-2, with 7 bases lining up with TRBD1. The CDR3 runs 15 residues. V lost 2 bases to trimming and J lost 8 bases; unmatched junction nucleotides: 14. Germline-derived CDR1 and CDR2 are GTSNPN and SVGIG (reference sequence). This CDR3 reads CAWSPLTGLGRGYTF. DNA of the CDR3: TGTGCCTGGAGTCCCTTGACAGGGCTTGGAAGAGGCTACACCTTC.

This clone was detected a few times. The genes are TRBV10-3 and TRBJ1-1, with D possibly TRBD1 on 5 matching bases. Trimming removed 4 bases from V and 0 bases from J, with 15 bases in between. This CDR3 region has 16 residues. Germline assignment: CDR1 ENHRY and CDR2 SYGVKD. Here the CDR3 reads CAISGRGTDLNTEAFF. As DNA, the CDR3 is TGTGCCATCAGTGGGAGGGGAACAGACCTGAACACTGAAGCTTTCTTT.

This rearrangement joins TRBV2 to TRBJ2-6; D is unresolved. Trimming took off 7 bases at V and 0 bases at J, with 7 bases between the two ends. Germline V gives CDR1 SNHLY, CDR2 FYNNEI. The CDR3 has 14 residues. The CDR3 loop is CASIAFSGANVLTF. The CDR3 DNA follows: TGTGCCAGCATCGCGTTCTCTGGGGCCAACGTCCTGACTTTC. The variable domain in full, with the rest retrieved from reference TRBV2 and TRBJ2-6, is EPEVTQTPSHQVTQMGQEVILRCVPISNHLYFYWYRQILGQKVEFLVSFYNNEISEKSEIFDDQFSVERPDGSNFTLKIRSTKLEDSAMYFCASIAFSGANVLTFGAGSRLTVL.

Only a few counts were recorded for this clone. The CDR3 DNA follows: TGTGCCAGCAAGCCTACCGATCGAGCCAAAAACATTCAGTACTTC. Its translation is CASKPTDRAKNIQYF. This chain links TRBV25-1 with TRBJ2-4, with no clear D. Germline V gene sequence: CDR1 MGHDK, CDR2 SYGVNS. V was clipped by 7 bases and J by 0 bases, with 13 bases between them. The CDR3 runs to 15 residues.

The gene calls are TRBV5-1 and TRBJ1-2; 7 bases align to TRBD1. The V gene end was trimmed by 3 bases and the J gene end by 3 bases; junction bases not matched to a gene: 8. CDR1 is SGHRS, CDR2 YFSETQ, per germline. The CDR3 length is 15 residues. The CDR3 loop reads CASSWGPGTDYGYTF. The CDR3 DNA is TGCGCCAGCAGCTGGGGACCGGGGACAGACTATGGCTACACCTTC.

This clone was seen many times. The chain employs TRBV6-5 and TRBJ2-7; the D is unclear. The CDR3 spans 13 residues. The V and J ends lost 2 bases and 2 bases respectively, with 7 bases between them. CDR1 is MNHEY and CDR2 is SVGAGI in the germline V gene. Here the CDR3 reads CASSYVWPYEQYF. For the CDR3, the DNA is TGTGCCAGCAGTTACGTCTGGCCCTACGAGCAGTACTTC.

This clone was counted a few times. V is TRBV29-1 and J is TRBJ2-1; 8 positions match TRBD2. V dropped 6 bases and J dropped 7; count of bases not matched to a gene: 11. This CDR3 contains 14 residues. The V gene's germline CDR1 is SQVTM and CDR2 ANQGSEA. CDR3 amino acids: CSVPEREWGNEQFF. The CDR3 DNA follows: TGCAGCGTCCCCGAGCGGGAGTGGGGAAATGAGCAGTTCTTC.

This clone was seen a few times. The chain carries TRBV28 and TRBJ2-6, with 7 bases matching TRBD2. Germline lookup yields CDR1 MDHEN and CDR2 SYDVKM. Trimming at V came to 3 bases and at J to 4 bases, leaving 6 bases not matched to a gene. The CDR3 consists of 16 residues. CDR3 coding DNA: TGTGCCAGCAGTTTTGCGGGGGTCTCGGGGGCCAACGTCCTGACTTTC. Translated: CASSFAGVSGANVLTF.

This clone was counted a few times. The J gene is TRBJ2-5, the V gene TRBV6-5; 7 nucleotides agree with TRBD1. Germline V gene lookup returns CDR1 MNHEY and CDR2 SVGAGI. After removal of 2 bases from V and 4 bases from J, the junction contained 4 bases not matched to a gene. The CDR3 is 14 amino acids. CDR3 DNA: TGTGCCAGCAGTTACCTCCCAGGGGGAGAGACCCAGTACTTC. Translating it yields CASSYLPGGETQYF.

A few counts support this clone. This chain uses TRBV18 with TRBJ1-2; 8 bases are shared with TRBD1. Trimming cost V 3 bases and J 4 bases; bases outside gene matches: 7. The germline gives CDR1 KGHSH, CDR2 LQKENI. This CDR3 is 15 amino acids long. The CDR3 DNA reads as TGTGCCAGCTCACCCCAGGACAGGGCGACCTATGGCTACACCTTC. Protein sequence: CASSPQDRATYGYTF.

This clone was observed a few times. Other DNA sequences in this specimen translate into the identical CDR3. The chain carries TRBV20-1 and TRBJ2-5; D is unclear. The CDR3 has 10 amino acids. Germline loops: CDR1 DFQATT, CDR2 SNEGSKA (reference sequence). Between the trimmed V and J ends, which lost 2 bases and 4 bases, there was a span of 2 bases. CDR3 nucleotides: TGCAGTGCTAGACGAGAGACCCAGTACTTC. Amino acid sequence: CSARRETQYF.

This clone was observed a few times. This sequence joins TRBV5-1 and TRBJ2-3, with 10 positions matching TRBD2. The CDR3 runs 15 residues. The germline CDR1 and CDR2 sequences are SGHRS and YFSETQ. Trimming removed 4 bases from V and 6 bases from J; junction bases left unmatched: 8. CDR3: CASSQAGGPSDTQYF. The CDR3 DNA reads as TGCGCCAGCAGCCAAGCGGGAGGGCCCTCGGATACGCAGTATTTT. The complete variable domain, with remaining parts taken from reference TRBV5-1 and TRBJ2-3, reads KAGVTQTPRYLIKTRGQQVTLSCSPISGHRSVSWYQQTPGQGLQFLFEYFSETQRNKGNFPGRFSGRQFSNSRSEMNVSTLELGDSALYLCASSQAGGPSDTQYFGPGTRLTVL.

This clone was counted only a few times. V gene TRBV14 combines with J gene TRBJ1-1, with 8 bases aligning to TRBD1. Germline V gene lookup returns CDR1 SGHDN and CDR2 FVKESK. This CDR3 comprises 15 residues. With 0 bases clipped from V and 7 bases from J, the junction kept 7 bases outside the gene matches. This chain's CDR3 is CASSQDPRGLGEAFF. The CDR3 DNA sequence: TGTGCCAGCAGCCAAGACCCCAGGGGGCTGGGTGAAGCTTTCTTT.

This rearrangement joins TRBV27 to TRBJ2-3; 9 bases are shared with TRBD2. V shed 6 bases and J 6 bases; nucleotides not matched to a gene: 7. CDR3 length: 14 residues. Per the germline V gene, CDR1 is MNHEY and CDR2 is SMNVEV (reference sequence). The CDR3 is CASSVAGVYDTQYF. Written as DNA, the CDR3 is TGTGCCAGCAGCGTAGCGGGAGTTTACGATACGCAGTATTTT.

This clone occurred a few times. The rearrangement uses TRBV7-9 and TRBJ2-1; D may be TRBD1 (5 bases). Trimming shortened V by 3 bases and J by 4 bases, and 13 bases separated the two germline ends. The germline gives CDR1 SEHNR, CDR2 FQNEAQ (reference sequence). CDR3 length: 15 residues. CDR3 nucleotides: TGTGCCAGCAGCTTGTCGACAGAAAGTTACAATGAGCAGTTCTTC. Protein product: CASSLSTESYNEQFF.

This clone was detected many times. Other nucleotide sequences from this sample produce the same CDR3. V gene TRBV29-1 combines with J gene TRBJ2-5; D is uncertain. Trimming stripped 6 bases from V and 5 bases from J, with 4 bases between. This CDR3 comprises 9 residues. Germline CDR1 is SQVTM and CDR2 is ANQGSEA. Here the CDR3 DNA reads TGCAGCGTGGGCGAGACCCAGTACTTC. Translating gives CSVGETQYF.

This chain connects TRBV5-1 to TRBJ2-1, with D possibly matching TRBD2 (6 bases). The germline V gene encodes CDR1 SGHRS and CDR2 YFSETQ. The CDR3 length is 16 residues. V was cut by 7 bases and J by 7 bases, with 24 bases left in between. CDR3 in DNA: TGCGCCAGCGGAGGGAAGCTTGGCCCCCGGGGAAATGAGCAGTTCTTC. Translation gives CASGGKLGPRGNEQFF.

The sample holds a few counts of this clone. The gene calls are TRBV5-1 and TRBJ2-5, with D perhaps TRBD2 (6 bases). The CDR3 length is 15 residues. CDR1 is SGHRS, CDR2 YFSETQ, per germline. V was shortened by 0 bases and J by 2 bases, with 11 bases between the two germline ends. The CDR3 DNA reads as TGCGCCAGCAGCTTGGCCGCGGGAAGTCAAGAGACCCAGTACTTC. Translating it yields CASSLAAGSQETQYF.

V and J are TRBV2 and TRBJ2-2, with 9 bases lining up with TRBD2. Germline values: CDR1 SNHLY, CDR2 FYNNEI. The CDR3 totals 14 residues. Losses at the gene ends were 7 bases for V and 3 bases for J; bases not matched to a gene: 3. The CDR3 DNA reads TGTGCCAGCACCCGACTAGCGGACACCGGGGAGCTGTTTTTT. Amino acids: CASTRLADTGELFF. The full variable domain, completed using reference TRBV2 and TRBJ2-2, is EPEVTQTPSHQVTQMGQEVILRCVPISNHLYFYWYRQILGQKVEFLVSFYNNEISEKSEIFDDQFSVERPDGSNFTLKIRSTKLEDSAMYFCASTRLADTGELFFGEGSRLTVL.

This chain connects TRBV30 to TRBJ1-2, with TRBD1 matching over 7 bases. Trimming took 8 bases from V and 2 from J; bases not matched to a gene: 14. The CDR3 length is 15 residues. CDR1 is GTSNPN and CDR2 is SVGIG in the germline V gene (reference sequence). The CDR3 is CAGRGWEQGNYGYTF. The CDR3 DNA reads as TGTGCCGGCCGGGGGTGGGAACAGGGGAACTATGGCTACACCTTC.

This clone was found a few times. The chain joins TRBV18 to TRBJ1-2; 7 bases agree with TRBD1. The CDR3 has 16 residues. CDR1 KGHSH and CDR2 LQKENI come from the germline V gene. J gave up 0 bases and V 4 bases, and 8 bases lay outside the gene matches. This chain's CDR3 is CASSQSGTVTNYGYTF. The CDR3 DNA sequence: TGTGCCAGCTCACAATCCGGGACAGTAACTAACTATGGCTACACCTTC.

V and J are TRBV6-1 and TRBJ2-7; D gene uncertain. Trimming removed 6 bases at V and 2 bases at J, with 11 bases between. Germline loops: CDR1 MNHNS, CDR2 SASEGT. This CDR3 region has 13 residues. In DNA, the CDR3 is TGTGCCAGCAGGGCAGGCCCTACCTACGAGCAGTACTTC. It specifies CASRAGPTYEQYF.

This chain joins TRBV28 and TRBJ1-5, with TRBD1 identical over 7 bases. This CDR3 comprises 15 residues. Trimming took 3 bases from V and 7 from J; bases not matched to a gene: 9. Germline CDR1 is MDHEN and CDR2 is SYDVKM. CDR3 amino acids: CASSLRQGFNQPQHF. For the CDR3, the DNA is TGTGCCAGCAGTTTGAGACAGGGATTCAACCAGCCCCAGCATTTT.

There are a few counts of this clone. CDR3 in DNA: TGTGCCAGCAGCGGAGGGACTAGCGGGACCGTAGATACGCAGTATTTT. This translates into CASSGGTSGTVDTQYF. The rearrangement joins TRBV6-6 to TRBJ2-3; 13 bases are a match to TRBD2. This CDR3 is 16 amino acids long. V shed 6 bases, J shed 5 bases, and the junction held 8 bases outside the gene matches. CDR1 and CDR2 from the germline V gene are MNHNY and SVGAGI (reference sequence).

The CDR3 is CASSRPGLAGGVADTQYF. For the CDR3, the DNA is TGTGCCAGTAGTCGACCGGGACTAGCGGGAGGAGTGGCAGATACGCAGTATTTT. This chain joins TRBV19 and TRBJ2-3; 15 bases match TRBD2. The CDR3 length is 18 residues. The V and J ends lost 5 bases and 4 bases, in that order; junction bases with no gene match: 10. CDR1 LNHDA and CDR2 SQIVND come from the germline V gene (reference sequence).

The gene calls are TRBV2 and TRBJ1-5, with TRBD1 matching over 7 bases. CDR1 and CDR2 (germline): SNHLY, FYNNEI. Unmatched junction bases numbered 2, after V lost 4 bases and J lost 5 bases. This CDR3 has 13 amino acids. CDR3 loop: CASSVGGHQPQHF. The DNA for the CDR3 is TGTGCCAGCAGTGTAGGGGGCCATCAGCCCCAGCATTTT.

The chain recombines TRBV5-4 with TRBJ1-2, with D possibly being TRBD1 (6 bases). This CDR3 is 12 amino acids long. Per germline, CDR1 SGHNT and CDR2 YYREEE (reference sequence). Between the trimmed V and J ends, which lost 4 bases and 8 bases, there was a span of 12 bases. Written as DNA, the CDR3 is TGTGCCAGCAGCGGAGGACAGAGGGGCTACACCTTC. Its translation: CASSGGQRGYTF.

The chain links TRBV25-1 to TRBJ2-1; 8 positions agree with TRBD2. This CDR3 contains 16 residues. Trimming took 6 bases from V and 4 from J; bases not matched to a gene: 11. Germline CDR1 and CDR2: MGHDK and SYGVNS. In nucleotides, the CDR3 is TGTGCCAGCAGAGATAGCGGGAAGGGTAGTTACAATGAGCAGTTCTTC. Translated, it gives CASRDSGKGSYNEQFF.

This clone was counted between two and nine times. This sample also contains other DNA sequences that code for the same CDR3. The chain uses TRBV5-1 and TRBJ1-2; maybe TRBD1 (6 bases). Germline CDR1 and CDR2: SGHRS and YFSETQ. V dropped 4 bases and J dropped 2 bases, with 15 bases sitting between them. CDR3 length: 15 residues. In nucleotides, the CDR3 is TGCGCCAGCAGCCCCTACGGGCAGGGGAACTATGGCTACACCTTC. It encodes CASSPYGQGNYGYTF.